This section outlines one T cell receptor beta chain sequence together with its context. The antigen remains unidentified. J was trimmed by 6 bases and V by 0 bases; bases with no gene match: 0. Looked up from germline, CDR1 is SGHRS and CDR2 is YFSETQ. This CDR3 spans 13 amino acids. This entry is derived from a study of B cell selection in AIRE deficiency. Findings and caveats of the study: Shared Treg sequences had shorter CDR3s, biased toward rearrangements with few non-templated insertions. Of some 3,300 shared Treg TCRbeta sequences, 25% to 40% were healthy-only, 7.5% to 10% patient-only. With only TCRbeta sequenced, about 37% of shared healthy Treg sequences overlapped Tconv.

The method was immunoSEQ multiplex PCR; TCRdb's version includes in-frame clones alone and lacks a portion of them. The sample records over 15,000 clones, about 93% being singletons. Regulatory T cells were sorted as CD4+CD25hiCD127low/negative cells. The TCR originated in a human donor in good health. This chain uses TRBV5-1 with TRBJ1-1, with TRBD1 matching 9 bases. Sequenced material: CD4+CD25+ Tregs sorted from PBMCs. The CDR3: CASSLGDRAEAFF. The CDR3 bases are TGCGCCAGCAGCTTGGGGGACAGGGCTGAAGCTTTCTTT.